The rows below give T cell receptor beta chains drawn from one sample of a study of early T cells in non-severe SARS-CoV-2 infection. A single record per CDR3 protein comes from TCRdb applying MiXCR to the 5' RACE reads. The sample carries 51,000 or so distinct CDR3 sequences, roughly 11% recorded once. The material sequenced was whole blood. These receptors were taken from an adult who was a healthcare worker with PCR-confirmed SARS-CoV-2 infection or an uninfected control (not recorded which). CDR3s include the opening cysteine and the closing phenylalanine or tryptophan. Fields, in order: clone size, CDR3 length, V gene, D gene, J gene, CDR3 DNA, CDR3 protein. D genes are given only for firm matches. The listing skips clone size in some rows; elsewhere it reads once, few, many or a size class.

clone_size: many
cdr3_length: 14
v_call: TRBV20-1
d_call: NA
j_call: TRBJ2-7
cdr3_nt: TGCAGTGCTAGCAGGGCAGCCCAAACCTACGAGCAGTACTTC
cdr3_aa: CSASRAAQTYEQYF

clone_size: few
cdr3_length: 13
v_call: TRBV6-2/TRBV6-3
d_call: TRBD1
j_call: TRBJ2-3
cdr3_nt: TGTGCCATAACAGGGGGCTGGACAGATACGCAGTATTTT
cdr3_aa: CAITGGWTDTQYF

clone_size: NA
cdr3_length: 13
v_call: TRBV14
d_call: NA
j_call: TRBJ2-5
cdr3_nt: TGTGCCAGCAGCCAAAATCTGCAAGAGACCCAGTACTTC
cdr3_aa: CASSQNLQETQYF

clone_size: few
cdr3_length: 13
v_call: TRBV11-3
d_call: NA
j_call: TRBJ2-7
cdr3_nt: TGTGCCAGCAGCTTCGGTAGTGAAGGCCAAAAGTACTTC
cdr3_aa: CASSFGSEGQKYF

clone_size: many
cdr3_length: 15
v_call: TRBV4-2
d_call: TRBD2
j_call: TRBJ2-3
cdr3_nt: TGTGCCAGCAGCCTCGGACTAGTAAGCACAGATACGCAGTATTTT
cdr3_aa: CASSLGLVSTDTQYF

clone_size: NA
cdr3_length: 14
v_call: TRBV19
d_call: NA
j_call: TRBJ1-1
cdr3_nt: TGTGCCAGTAGTATAGGTGGAGGGACCACTGAAGCTTTCTTT
cdr3_aa: CASSIGGGTTEAFF

clone_size: NA
cdr3_length: 14
v_call: TRBV5-1
d_call: NA
j_call: TRBJ2-2
cdr3_nt: TGCGCCAGCAGGGCCCGGGGATCAGGCGGGGAGCTGTTTTTT
cdr3_aa: CASRARGSGGELFF

clone_size: many
cdr3_length: 15
v_call: TRBV28
d_call: TRBD1
j_call: TRBJ2-7
cdr3_nt: TGTGCCAGCAGGCGGGACAGGGGGCGCGATGTCGAGCAGTACTTC
cdr3_aa: CASRRDRGRDVEQYF

clone_size: many
cdr3_length: 12
v_call: TRBV20-1
d_call: NA
j_call: TRBJ2-1
cdr3_nt: TGCAGTGCTGGGACCGGTATCAATGAGCAGTTCTTC
cdr3_aa: CSAGTGINEQFF

clone_size: many
cdr3_length: 13
v_call: TRBV19
d_call: NA
j_call: TRBJ2-7
cdr3_nt: TGTGCCAGTAGCAGCAGGGGACGTGACGAGCAGTACTTC
cdr3_aa: CASSSRGRDEQYF

clone_size: NA
cdr3_length: 15
v_call: TRBV9
d_call: NA
j_call: TRBJ1-4
cdr3_nt: TGTGCCAGCAGCGTCCGTTGGGGAGGCGCGGAAAAACTGTTTTTT
cdr3_aa: CASSVRWGGAEKLFF

clone_size: many
cdr3_length: 14
v_call: TRBV9
d_call: TRBD2
j_call: TRBJ2-3
cdr3_nt: TGTGCCAGCAGCGGAGCGGGGGTAGTTGATACGCAGTATTTT
cdr3_aa: CASSGAGVVDTQYF

clone_size: NA
cdr3_length: 14
v_call: TRBV28
d_call: TRBD2
j_call: TRBJ2-2
cdr3_nt: TGTGCCAGCTCGGGGGGGATCAACACCGGGGAGCTGTTTTTT
cdr3_aa: CASSGGINTGELFF

clone_size: NA
cdr3_length: 13
v_call: TRBV6-2/TRBV6-3
d_call: NA
j_call: TRBJ2-1
cdr3_nt: TGTGCCAGCAGTAACTCCAATGTTAGAAAGCAGTTCTTC
cdr3_aa: CASSNSNVRKQFF

clone_size: many
cdr3_length: 15
v_call: TRBV6-1
d_call: NA
j_call: TRBJ2-2
cdr3_nt: TGTGCCAGCATTCTGGAGGGGAGTAACACCGGGGAGCTGTTTTTT
cdr3_aa: CASILEGSNTGELFF

clone_size: NA
cdr3_length: 13
v_call: TRBV10-3
d_call: TRBD1
j_call: TRBJ1-5
cdr3_nt: TGTGCCACCCACTGGGACAGGAATCAGCCCCAGCATTTT
cdr3_aa: CATHWDRNQPQHF

clone_size: NA
cdr3_length: 14
v_call: TRBV12-3/TRBV12-4
d_call: NA
j_call: TRBJ1-1
cdr3_nt: TGTGCCAGCCTTCAAGGGCAGGGGAACACTGAAGCTTTCTTT
cdr3_aa: CASLQGQGNTEAFF

clone_size: NA
cdr3_length: 17
v_call: TRBV7-9
d_call: NA
j_call: TRBJ2-1
cdr3_nt: TGTGCCAGCAGCCCAATCGAGGGGCAGGGGAGATACAATGAGCAGTTCTTC
cdr3_aa: CASSPIEGQGRYNEQFF

clone_size: NA
cdr3_length: 14
v_call: TRBV7-9
d_call: NA
j_call: TRBJ2-7
cdr3_nt: TGTGCCAGCAGCTCACCGACAGGAGCCTACGAGCAGTACTTC
cdr3_aa: CASSSPTGAYEQYF

clone_size: many
cdr3_length: 11
v_call: TRBV4-2
d_call: NA
j_call: TRBJ1-2
cdr3_nt: TGTGCCAGCAGCCACCAGAATGGCTACACCTTC
cdr3_aa: CASSHQNGYTF

clone_size: few
cdr3_length: 17
v_call: TRBV11-2
d_call: TRBD1
j_call: TRBJ1-6
cdr3_nt: TGTGCCAGCAGTTCGTTCCCCAGGGGGCGCTTAAATTCACCCCTCCACTTT
cdr3_aa: CASSSFPRGRLNSPLHF

clone_size: many
cdr3_length: 15
v_call: TRBV7-9
d_call: TRBD1
j_call: TRBJ2-2
cdr3_nt: TGTGCCAGCAGCCCCCGGGACAGACACACCGGGGAGCTGTTTTTT
cdr3_aa: CASSPRDRHTGELFF

clone_size: NA
cdr3_length: 14
v_call: TRBV7-2
d_call: NA
j_call: TRBJ2-7
cdr3_nt: TGTGCCAGCAGCTTAGAAGGCCTCTCCTACGAGCAGTACTTC
cdr3_aa: CASSLEGLSYEQYF

clone_size: few
cdr3_length: 16
v_call: TRBV5-1
d_call: NA
j_call: TRBJ1-1
cdr3_nt: TGCGCCAGCAGCTTGGTGGGGGACGGAGGAGTCACTGAAGCTTTCTTT
cdr3_aa: CASSLVGDGGVTEAFF

clone_size: NA
cdr3_length: 12
v_call: TRBV19
d_call: NA
j_call: TRBJ2-3
cdr3_nt: TGTGCCAGTAGTATATACGCAGATACGCAGTATTTT
cdr3_aa: CASSIYADTQYF

clone_size: few
cdr3_length: 20
v_call: TRBV4-3
d_call: TRBD2
j_call: TRBJ2-7
cdr3_nt: TGCGCCAGCAGCCAAGTAGTATTGGGGACTAGCATTCGGTCTTCGGTCGAGCAGTACTTC
cdr3_aa: CASSQVVLGTSIRSSVEQYF

clone_size: many
cdr3_length: 16
v_call: TRBV7-6
d_call: TRBD2
j_call: TRBJ2-4
cdr3_nt: TGTGCCAGCAGCTTATGGGCGGGAGGGAAGAGAAACATTCAGTACTTC
cdr3_aa: CASSLWAGGKRNIQYF

clone_size: many
cdr3_length: 14
v_call: TRBV3-1
d_call: NA
j_call: TRBJ1-5
cdr3_nt: TGTGCCAGCAGCCAATCGACCGACAATCAGCCCCAGCATTTT
cdr3_aa: CASSQSTDNQPQHF

clone_size: many
cdr3_length: 14
v_call: TRBV5-1
d_call: NA
j_call: TRBJ2-5
cdr3_nt: TGCGCCAGCAGCTTGGAGTCTATCTGGGAGACCCAGTACTTC
cdr3_aa: CASSLESIWETQYF

clone_size: many
cdr3_length: 13
v_call: TRBV6-6
d_call: NA
j_call: TRBJ1-1
cdr3_nt: TGTGCCAGCAGGCAGACGGTGAACACTGAAGCTTTCTTT
cdr3_aa: CASRQTVNTEAFF

clone_size: NA
cdr3_length: 15
v_call: TRBV7-3
d_call: NA
j_call: TRBJ1-1
cdr3_nt: TGTGCCAGCAGCTTAACTCCAGGGGCGAACACTGAAGCTTTCTTT
cdr3_aa: CASSLTPGANTEAFF

clone_size: few
cdr3_length: 14
v_call: TRBV12-3/TRBV12-4
d_call: NA
j_call: TRBJ2-1
cdr3_nt: TGTGCCAGCAGTCGGACAGCTATGGGCTATGAGCAGTTCTTC
cdr3_aa: CASSRTAMGYEQFF

clone_size: NA
cdr3_length: 15
v_call: TRBV7-2
d_call: TRBD2
j_call: TRBJ2-7
cdr3_nt: TGTGCCAGCAGCTCTAGCGGGAGGGCGCGCTACGAGCAGTACTTC
cdr3_aa: CASSSSGRARYEQYF

clone_size: NA
cdr3_length: 15
v_call: TRBV7-2
d_call: TRBD1
j_call: TRBJ2-7
cdr3_nt: TGTGCCAGCAGCACGACAGGGGGAGAGGCCTACGAGCAGTACTTC
cdr3_aa: CASSTTGGEAYEQYF

clone_size: few
cdr3_length: 13
v_call: TRBV14
d_call: NA
j_call: TRBJ1-1
cdr3_nt: TGTGCCAGCAGCCAAGGGGTTTGGACTGAAGCTTTCTTT
cdr3_aa: CASSQGVWTEAFF

clone_size: many
cdr3_length: 15
v_call: TRBV7-2
d_call: TRBD1
j_call: TRBJ1-1
cdr3_nt: TGTGCCAGCAGCGTACAGACAGGGAGGGGGCTTGAAGCTTTCTTT
cdr3_aa: CASSVQTGRGLEAFF

clone_size: NA
cdr3_length: 15
v_call: TRBV6-6
d_call: NA
j_call: TRBJ2-6
cdr3_nt: TGTGCCAGTTCCAGTGGAAGCTCTGGGGCCAACGTCCTGACTTTC
cdr3_aa: CASSSGSSGANVLTF

clone_size: NA
cdr3_length: 16
v_call: TRBV24-1
d_call: NA
j_call: TRBJ2-3
cdr3_nt: TGTGCCACCAGTGATCCGGACGGTATAAACACAGATACGCAGTATTTT
cdr3_aa: CATSDPDGINTDTQYF

clone_size: few
cdr3_length: 14
v_call: TRBV6-5
d_call: NA
j_call: TRBJ2-2
cdr3_nt: TGTGCCAGCAGTTACTCGACGTTCAGCGGGGAGCTGTTTTTT
cdr3_aa: CASSYSTFSGELFF

clone_size: few
cdr3_length: 13
v_call: TRBV6-2/TRBV6-3
d_call: TRBD2
j_call: TRBJ2-5
cdr3_nt: TGTGCCAGCAGTTTGGCGGGAGCGGTGACCCAGTACTTC
cdr3_aa: CASSLAGAVTQYF

clone_size: NA
cdr3_length: 13
v_call: TRBV27
d_call: NA
j_call: TRBJ2-5
cdr3_nt: TGTGCCAGCAGTCGACCAGGCTTTGAGACCCAGTACTTC
cdr3_aa: CASSRPGFETQYF

clone_size: many
cdr3_length: 14
v_call: TRBV9
d_call: NA
j_call: TRBJ2-1
cdr3_nt: TGTGCCAGCAGCGCAAGGACGGGGTACAATGAGCAGTTCTTC
cdr3_aa: CASSARTGYNEQFF

clone_size: many
cdr3_length: 13
v_call: TRBV28
d_call: NA
j_call: TRBJ2-7
cdr3_nt: TGTGCCAGCAGGCGACAGGGAGGGTACGAGCAGTACTTC
cdr3_aa: CASRRQGGYEQYF

clone_size: NA
cdr3_length: 14
v_call: TRBV29-1
d_call: NA
j_call: TRBJ2-2
cdr3_nt: TGCAGCGTCCTAGTACAGGAAAGGCCCGGGGAGCTGTTTTTT
cdr3_aa: CSVLVQERPGELFF

clone_size: many
cdr3_length: 17
v_call: TRBV4-3
d_call: NA
j_call: TRBJ2-1
cdr3_nt: TGCGCCAGCAGCCACGAACTTACAGGGCCCCGGGGGAATGAGCAGTTCTTC
cdr3_aa: CASSHELTGPRGNEQFF